The rows below give T cell receptor beta chains drawn from one sample of a study of control samples from healthy donors and cancer patients. Measured with immunoSEQ multiplex PCR; TCRdb has only the in-frame clones, and not every one. The sample carries over 200,000 clones, about 80% recorded once. Sequenced sample: PBMCs. These receptor sequences come from a woman aged 55 to 70 with lung cancer. Each CDR3 is given with its conserved first and last residue. A D gene is named only where the DNA matches it firmly. Clone size is stated in some rows and not others, as once, few, many or a class when expanded.

clone_size	v_call	j_call	d_call	cdr3_aa	cdr3_nt
.	TRBV2	TRBJ2-2	.	CASSEIGGTGTGELFF	TGTGCCAGCAGTGAAATCGGCGGGACGGGGACCGGGGAGCTGTTTTTT
.	TRBV27	TRBJ2-5	TRBD2	CASSSSTSGRETQYF	TGTGCCAGCAGTTCCTCCACTAGCGGGAGAGAGACCCAGTACTTC
.	TRBV6-1	TRBJ2-4	TRBD1	CASSEGTGKNIQYF	TGTGCCAGCAGTGAGGGGACAGGGAAAAACATTCAGTACTTC
.	TRBV10-3	TRBJ2-1	.	CAISDLGSEQFF	TGTGCCATCAGTGACCTCGGTAGTGAGCAGTTCTTC
many	TRBV6-5	TRBJ2-1	TRBD1	CASSYQRDRAEQFF	TGTGCCAGCAGTTACCAGAGGGACAGGGCGGAGCAGTTCTTC
.	TRBV5-6	TRBJ2-7	TRBD1	CASSLQGAAHTDEQYF	TGTGCCAGCAGCTTACAGGGGGCCGCCCACACCGACGAGCAGTACTTC
.	TRBV10-2	TRBJ1-2	TRBD1	CASSLSGGLMGYTF	TGCGCCAGCAGTCTCTCAGGGGGCTTAATGGGCTACACCTTC
.	TRBV2	TRBJ2-3	TRBD2	CASSKTGLAGLEIPDTQYF	TGTGCCAGCAGTAAAACGGGACTAGCGGGACTCGAAATTCCAGATACGCAGTATTTT
.	TRBV23-1	TRBJ1-3	TRBD1	CASSQYRDRDRDTIYF	TGCGCCAGCAGTCAATACCGGGACAGGGACCGGGACACCATATATTTT
.	TRBV7-3	TRBJ2-5	.	CASSSGGGRHETQYF	TGTGCCAGCAGCTCCGGAGGGGGACGCCACGAGACCCAGTACTTC
.	TRBV4-1	TRBJ2-7	TRBD2	CASSHLLAGAHEQYF	TGCGCCAGCAGCCACCTACTAGCGGGAGCTCACGAGCAGTACTTC
.	TRBV6-5	TRBJ1-3	.	CASSQGYGNTIYF	TGTGCCAGCAGTCAGGGTTATGGAAACACCATATATTTT
.	TRBV10-3	TRBJ1-6	TRBD1	CAISELRDRGSSPLHF	TGTGCCATCAGTGAACTCCGGGACAGGGGTAGTTCACCCCTCCACTTT
.	TRBV5-1	TRBJ1-3	.	CASSLQGTGNTIYF	TGCGCCAGCAGCCTGCAGGGAACTGGAAACACCATATATTTT
.	TRBV28	TRBJ2-7	.	CASSRAGLAYEQYF	TGTGCCAGCAGCCGAGCCGGACTTGCCTACGAGCAGTACTTC
.	TRBV30	TRBJ1-2	.	CAWSVGGGRGYTF	TGTGCCTGGAGTGTAGGGGGGGGTCGTGGCTACACCTTC
.	TRBV6-5	TRBJ1-5	TRBD1	CASSSRQGGQPQHF	TGTGCCAGCAGTTCCCGCCAGGGGGGTCAGCCCCAGCATTTT
.	TRBV13	TRBJ2-5	.	CASSFGGPQETQYF	TGTGCCAGCAGCTTCGGGGGGCCCCAAGAGACCCAGTACTTC
.	TRBV21-1	TRBJ2-2	.	CASRTKRDREHRGAVF	TGTGCCAGCAGGACGAAACGGGACAGAGAACACCGGGGAGCTGTTTTT
.	TRBV19	TRBJ1-6	.	CASSIIGGNSPLHF	TGTGCCAGTAGTATAATCGGGGGTAATTCACCCCTCCACTTT
.	TRBV9	TRBJ1-6	.	CASSVGVSAYNSPLHF	TGTGCCAGCAGCGTAGGAGTCAGCGCCTATAATTCACCCCTCCACTTT
.	TRBV5-1	TRBJ1-1	.	CASSFSLDTEAFF	TGCGCCAGCAGCTTCTCCTTAGACACTGAAGCTTTCTTT
.	TRBV5-8	TRBJ2-2	.	CASSLYVGGKANTGELFF	TGTGCCAGCAGCTTGTACGTGGGCGGTAAGGCGAACACCGGGGAGCTGTTTTTT
.	TRBV10-1	TRBJ1-2	.	CASSESTGAGGYTF	TGCGCCAGCAGTGAGTCGACGGGGGCCGGTGGCTACACCTTC
.	TRBV4-1	TRBJ2-5	.	CASSQDTTAQETQYF	TGCGCCAGCAGCCAAGATACGACAGCCCAAGAGACCCAGTACTTC
.	TRBV11-2	TRBJ2-3	.	CASRSWGGSADTQYF	TGTGCCAGCAGGTCGTGGGGTGGGTCGGCAGATACGCAGTATTTT
.	TRBV19	TRBJ1-1	TRBD1	CASSMGQGRGTEAFF	TGTGCCAGTAGTATGGGACAGGGAAGAGGCACTGAAGCTTTCTTT
.	TRBV7-3	TRBJ1-1	TRBD1	CASSQTGGPNTEAFF	TGTGCCAGCAGTCAAACAGGGGGACCGAACACTGAAGCTTTCTTT
.	TRBV5-1	TRBJ2-2	TRBD2	CASSWGLASTGELFF	TGCGCCAGCAGCTGGGGACTAGCATCCACCGGGGAGCTGTTTTTT
.	TRBV6-5	TRBJ1-2	TRBD1	CASRGDTGVYGYTF	TGTGCCAGCAGAGGGGATACAGGGGTCTATGGCTACACCTTC
once	TRBV5-1	TRBJ2-6	TRBD1	CASTTQTGYGANVLTF	TGCGCCAGCACGACCCAGACAGGGTATGGGGCCAACGTCCTGACTTTC
.	TRBV18	TRBJ2-1	.	CASSPFDSYNEQFF	TGTGCCAGCTCACCGTTCGACAGCTACAATGAGCAGTTCTTC
.	TRBV11-2	TRBJ2-2	TRBD2	CASSHYQGLAGARHGELFF	TGTGCCAGCAGCCATTATCAGGGACTAGCGGGAGCTCGGCACGGGGAGCTGTTTTTT
.	TRBV4-1	TRBJ1-6	TRBD1	CASSQGGTGRGSPLHF	TGCGCCAGCAGCCAAGGTGGGACAGGGCGGGGCTCACCCCTCCACTTT
.	TRBV19	TRBJ2-1	TRBD2	CASRSGGRSYNEQFF	TGTGCCAGTAGGAGCGGGGGCCGCTCCTACAATGAGCAGTTCTTC
.	TRBV27	TRBJ2-1	TRBD1	CASSLSQGVGEQFF	TGTGCCAGCAGTTTGAGTCAGGGGGTTGGTGAGCAGTTCTTC
.	TRBV10-3	TRBJ1-4	.	CAISESGGGSEKLFF	TGTGCCATCAGTGAGTCAGGTGGGGGATCCGAAAAACTGTTTTTT
.	TRBV7-9	TRBJ1-1	.	CASSPTPMNTEAFF	TGTGCCAGCAGCCCGACACCCATGAACACTGAAGCTTTCTTT
.	TRBV5-6	TRBJ1-1	TRBD1	CASTPRRAGGMNTEAFF	TGTGCCAGCACCCCTCGTCGGGCAGGGGGAATGAACACTGAAGCTTTCTTT
.	TRBV7-9	TRBJ1-2	TRBD1	CASRPGQGRGYGYTF	TGTGCCAGCAGACCGGGACAGGGTAGGGGCTATGGCTACACCTTC
.	TRBV2	TRBJ1-1	.	CASRGGLIGVETETFF	TGTGCCAGCAGAGGGGGGCTGATCGGGGTTGAAACTGAAACTTTCTTT
.	TRBV24-1	TRBJ2-1	.	CATSDSSGGFYNEQFF	TGTGCCACCAGTGATTCATCAGGGGGGTTCTACAATGAGCAGTTCTTC
.	TRBV5-4	TRBJ1-3	.	CASSLVGGAGSGNTIYF	TGTGCCAGCAGCTTGGTGGGGGGCGCCGGTAGTGGAAACACCATATATTTT
.	TRBV19	TRBJ1-1	TRBD1	CASRNRQGAPEAFF	TGTGCCAGTAGGAACCGACAGGGGGCCCCTGAAGCTTTCTTT
.	TRBV12-5	TRBJ2-7	TRBD2	CASGLVGTSGHNYEQYF	TGTGCTAGTGGTTTGGTAGGGACTAGCGGGCACAACTACGAGCAGTACTTC
once	TRBV5-1	TRBJ2-2	TRBD1	CASSLLDRGLGGELFF	TGCGCCAGCAGCTTACTAGACAGGGGGCTCGGCGGGGAGCTGTTTTTT
.	TRBV11-2	TRBJ2-1	.	CASSLSTSYNEQFF	TGTGCCAGCAGCTTGTCCACCTCCTACAATGAGCAGTTCTTC
few	TRBV5-4	TRBJ1-2	.	CASSVRRNYGYTF	TGTGCCAGCAGCGTCCGTAGAAACTATGGCTACACCTTC
.	TRBV6-6	TRBJ2-1	.	CASSYGGGRGGRQFF	TGTGCCAGCAGTTACGGCGGAGGCCGAGGAGGTCGGCAGTTCTTC
.	TRBV3-1/TRBV3-2	TRBJ1-6	.	CASSHGLSPLHF	TGTGCCAGCAGCCACGGACTGTCACCCCTCCACTTT
.	TRBV20-1	TRBJ2-5	.	CSVSNPVQETQYF	TGCAGTGTTAGTAACCCCGTTCAAGAGACCCAGTACTTC
.	TRBV3-1/TRBV3-2	TRBJ2-7	.	CASSPGPPEQYF	TGTGCCAGCAGCCCTGGACCCCCCGAGCAGTACTTC
.	TRBV5-1	TRBJ2-5	TRBD2	CASSFGTSGYQETQYF	TGCGCCAGCAGCTTTGGGACTAGCGGTTACCAAGAGACCCAGTACTTC
.	TRBV7-9	TRBJ2-5	TRBD2	CASSSTGGTTQYF	TGTGCCAGCAGTTCAACGGGGGGAACGACCCAGTACTTC
.	TRBV7-3	TRBJ2-3	TRBD2	CASSLGLAGGQGDTQYF	TGTGCCAGCAGCTTGGGGCTAGCGGGGGGCCAGGGAGATACGCAGTATTTT
.	TRBV6-6	TRBJ2-7	TRBD2	CASSLLGGGVAGSIEQYF	TGTGCCAGCAGTCTTTTAGGGGGGGGAGTAGCGGGGAGTATAGAGCAGTACTTC
.	TRBV15	TRBJ2-3	.	CATSEQGLTDTQYF	TGTGCCACCAGCGAGCAGGGGCTCACAGATACGCAGTATTTT
.	TRBV6-5	TRBJ2-3	.	CASRVEGTDTQYF	TGTGCCAGCAGGGTAGAGGGCACAGATACGCAGTATTTT
.	TRBV5-1	TRBJ2-3	.	CASSLGRAEDTQYF	TGCGCCAGCAGCTTGGGCAGGGCAGAAGATACGCAGTATTTT
.	TRBV5-1	TRBJ1-6	TRBD1	CASSLTGQGHESPLHF	TGCGCCAGCAGCTTGACCGGACAGGGGCATGAATCACCCCTCCACTTT